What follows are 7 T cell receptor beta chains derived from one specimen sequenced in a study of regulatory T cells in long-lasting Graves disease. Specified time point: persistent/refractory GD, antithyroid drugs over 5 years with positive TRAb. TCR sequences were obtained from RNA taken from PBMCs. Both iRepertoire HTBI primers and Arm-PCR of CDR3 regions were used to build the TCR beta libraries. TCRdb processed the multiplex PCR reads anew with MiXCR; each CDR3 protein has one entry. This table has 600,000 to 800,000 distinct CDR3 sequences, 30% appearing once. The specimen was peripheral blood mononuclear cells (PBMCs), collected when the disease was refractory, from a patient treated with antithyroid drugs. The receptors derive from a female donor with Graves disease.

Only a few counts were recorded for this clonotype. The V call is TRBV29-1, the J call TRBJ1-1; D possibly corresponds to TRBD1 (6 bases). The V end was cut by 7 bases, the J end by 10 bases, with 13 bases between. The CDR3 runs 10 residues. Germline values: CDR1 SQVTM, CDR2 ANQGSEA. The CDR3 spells CSATGTGAFF. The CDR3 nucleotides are TGCAGCGCCACAGGGACCGGAGCTTTCTTT.

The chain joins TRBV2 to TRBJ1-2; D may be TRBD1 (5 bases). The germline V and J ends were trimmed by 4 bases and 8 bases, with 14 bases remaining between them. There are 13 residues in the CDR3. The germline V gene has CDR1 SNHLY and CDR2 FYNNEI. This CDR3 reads CASSAGGTEGYTF. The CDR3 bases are TGTGCCAGCAGTGCAGGAGGGACTGAAGGCTACACCTTC.

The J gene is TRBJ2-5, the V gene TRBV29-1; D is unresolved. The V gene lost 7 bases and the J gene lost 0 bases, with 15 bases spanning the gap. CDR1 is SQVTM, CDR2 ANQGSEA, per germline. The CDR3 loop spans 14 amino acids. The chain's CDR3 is CSASPRHHQETQYF. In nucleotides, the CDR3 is TGCAGCGCGAGTCCACGACACCACCAAGAGACCCAGTACTTC. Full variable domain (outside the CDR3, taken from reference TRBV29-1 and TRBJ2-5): SAVISQKPSRDICQRGTSLTIQCQVDSQVTMMFWYRQQPGQSLTLIATANQGSEATYESGFVIDKFPISRPNLTFSTLTVSNMSPEDSSIYLCSASPRHHQETQYFGPGTRLLVL.

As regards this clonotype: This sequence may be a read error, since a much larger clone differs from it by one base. The CDR3 nucleotides are TGTGCCAGCAGAGTTTCCGGGACAGAGACCTACGAGCAGTACTTC. Encoded protein: CASRVSGTETYEQYF. This sequence joins TRBV2 and TRBJ2-7; the match to TRBD1 covers 7 bases. The V gene's germline CDR1 is SNHLY and CDR2 FYNNEI. CDR3 length: 15 amino acids. Germline trimming cut 6 bases from V and 2 bases from J; bases unmatched to any gene: 10.

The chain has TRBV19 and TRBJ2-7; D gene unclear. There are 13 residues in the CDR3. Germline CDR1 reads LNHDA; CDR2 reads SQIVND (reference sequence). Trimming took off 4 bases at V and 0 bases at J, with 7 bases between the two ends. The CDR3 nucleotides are TGTGCCAGTAGTAATCAGAACTCCTACGAGCAGTACTTC. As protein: CASSNQNSYEQYF.

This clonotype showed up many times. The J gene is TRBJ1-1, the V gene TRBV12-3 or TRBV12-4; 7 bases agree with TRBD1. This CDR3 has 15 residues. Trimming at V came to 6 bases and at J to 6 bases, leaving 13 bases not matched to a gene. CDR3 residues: CASSWAHRGYSEAFF. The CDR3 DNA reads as TGTGCCAGCAGCTGGGCTCACAGGGGATACTCTGAAGCTTTCTTT.

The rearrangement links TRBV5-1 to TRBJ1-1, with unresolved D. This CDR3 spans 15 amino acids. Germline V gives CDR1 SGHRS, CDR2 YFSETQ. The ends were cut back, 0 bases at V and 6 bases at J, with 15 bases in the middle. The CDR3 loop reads CASSLVGERVAEAFF. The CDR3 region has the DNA TGCGCCAGCAGCTTGGTTGGGGAAAGGGTCGCTGAAGCTTTCTTT. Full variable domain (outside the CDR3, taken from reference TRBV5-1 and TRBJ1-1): KAGVTQTPRYLIKTRGQQVTLSCSPISGHRSVSWYQQTPGQGLQFLFEYFSETQRNKGNFPGRFSGRQFSNSRSEMNVSTLELGDSALYLCASSLVGERVAEAFFGQGTRLTVV.